This TCR beta chain was profiled in a study of T cell clusters in autoimmune cytopenias. Across the study: The mean age of healthy donor controls was approximately 50 years, the median about 58 years.

The CDR3 length is 14 residues. The germline V gene encodes CDR1 LNHNV and CDR2 YYDKDF (reference sequence). One tube held mixed TRB-A and TRB-B primer pools for touch-down PCR. TCRdb reprocessed the multiplex PCR reads, with one entry per CDR3 protein and no DNA. The sample spans around 5,000 distinct CDR3 sequences; the ten largest clones claim around half. TRB amplification used approximately 0.25 ug of peripheral blood genomic DNA. The same data also contributed to another study, on T cell repertoires in aging, cancer and after chemotherapy. That paper notes: Median generation probability rose over the chemotherapy interval in each cancer cohort, suggesting rebound thymic output.

The source material was peripheral blood. This TCR derives from a human donor in good health. V is TRBV15 and J is TRBJ2-5. The CDR3 here is CATSRIVERETQYF.